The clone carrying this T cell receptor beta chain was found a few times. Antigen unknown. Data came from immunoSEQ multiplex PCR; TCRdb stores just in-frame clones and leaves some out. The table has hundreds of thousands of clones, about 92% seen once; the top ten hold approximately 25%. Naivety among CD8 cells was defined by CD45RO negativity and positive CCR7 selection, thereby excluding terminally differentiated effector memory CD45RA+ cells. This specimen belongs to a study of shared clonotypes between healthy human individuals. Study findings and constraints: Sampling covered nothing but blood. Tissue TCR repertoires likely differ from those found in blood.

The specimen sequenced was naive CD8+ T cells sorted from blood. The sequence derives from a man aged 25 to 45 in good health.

The CDR3 DNA is TGTGCCAGCAGTGTGGTCGTGAACACTGAAGCTTTCTTT. This codes for CASSVVVNTEAFF. J is TRBJ1-1 and V is TRBV6-1; the D is unclear. The germline gives CDR1 MNHNS, CDR2 SASEGT. The V and J ends lost 4 bases and 0 bases respectively, with 6 bases between them. This CDR3 spans 13 amino acids.